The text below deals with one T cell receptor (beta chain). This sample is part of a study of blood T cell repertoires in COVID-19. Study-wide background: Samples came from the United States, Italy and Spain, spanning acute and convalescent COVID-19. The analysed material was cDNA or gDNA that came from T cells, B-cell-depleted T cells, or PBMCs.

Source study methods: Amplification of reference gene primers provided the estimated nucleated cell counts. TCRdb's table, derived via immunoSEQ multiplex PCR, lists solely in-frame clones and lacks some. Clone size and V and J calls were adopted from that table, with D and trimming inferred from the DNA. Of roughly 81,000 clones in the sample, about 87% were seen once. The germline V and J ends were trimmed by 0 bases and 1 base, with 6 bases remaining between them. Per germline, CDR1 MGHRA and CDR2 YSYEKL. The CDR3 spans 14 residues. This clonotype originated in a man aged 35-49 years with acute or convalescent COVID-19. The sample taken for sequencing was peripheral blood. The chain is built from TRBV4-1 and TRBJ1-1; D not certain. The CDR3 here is CASSQDPGNTEAFF. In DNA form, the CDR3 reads TGCGCCAGCAGCCAAGATCCGGGGAACACTGAAGCTTTCTTT.